This paragraph reports one T cell receptor beta chain. Its antigen is not identified. This sample was taken from a study of identical twins. Whole-study findings and limits: A lower insertion count was a feature of abundant cord blood beta clonotypes, with no such feature in memory repertoires.

TCRdb used MiXCR to reprocess the 5' RACE reads, holding one entry per CDR3 protein. The profile shows 600,000 to 800,000 distinct CDR3 sequences, 21% of them singletons. The sample was also reused in another study, on T cells expressing NK-cell markers. That source reports: Underlying the TCR beta repertoires were sorted CD3+CD56+NKG2C+, CD3+CD56+NKG2C- and CD3+CD56-NKG2C+ T cells. Dominant NKG2C+ clonotypes accounted for 1.0-7.0% of CD8+ T cells in 5 to 7 donors.

The receptor's source is a woman aged 18-29 years in good health. Sequencing was performed on PBMCs.

The CDR3 protein is CSARLFGAITDTQYF. The CDR3 DNA follows: TGCAGTGCCCGCCTGTTCGGGGCAATTACAGATACGCAGTATTTT. The J gene is TRBJ2-3, the V gene TRBV20-1, with D perhaps TRBD1 or TRBD2 (5 bases each). The CDR3 is made up of 15 amino acids. Between the trimmed V and J ends, which lost 6 bases and 3 bases, there was a span of 19 bases. Germline CDR1 is DFQATT and CDR2 is SNEGSKA (reference sequence).